The 27 T cell receptor beta chains in this list originate from one sample, sequenced in a study of T cells expressing NK-cell markers. TCRdb re-analyzed the 5' RACE reads; it lists each CDR3 protein once, without DNA. This sample's table has fewer than 550,000 distinct CDR3 sequences. Specimen: blood T cells: a sorted CD56 or NKG2C T cell subset, CD4+ or CD8+ T cells, or bulk PBMC T cells (not recorded which). These receptors originate from a woman in her forties or fifties in good health.

The chain is built from TRBV20-1 and TRBJ2-5; as DNA is missing, the TRBD1 call by TCRdb cannot be tested. Germline V gives CDR1 DFQATT, CDR2 SNEGSKA (reference sequence). This CDR3 contains 15 residues. The CDR3 loop is CSATGQGGLGETQYF.

The gene calls are TRBV11-2 and TRBJ2-1; TCRdb's D gene call, TRBD1, goes unchecked for lack of DNA. The CDR3 is 15 residues long. The germline CDR1 and CDR2 sequences are SGHAT and FQNNGV. This chain's CDR3 is CASSLDPGPMNEQFF.

The chain links TRBV12-3 or TRBV12-4 to TRBJ2-3. The CDR3 runs 14 residues. The CDR3 sequence is CASSKEDSTDTQYF.

The genes are TRBV30 and TRBJ2-1; TCRdb designates TRBD2, a call that cannot be tested without DNA. This CDR3 has 13 residues. Germline V lookup: CDR1 GTSNPN, CDR2 SVGIG (reference sequence). The CDR3 is CAWSPTSLYEQFF.

The chain employs TRBV11-2 and TRBJ1-1; TCRdb's assignment of TRBD1 cannot be checked, as there is no DNA. CDR1 is SGHAT, CDR2 FQNNGV, per germline. The CDR3 contains 15 residues. CDR3 amino acids: CASSPGQRSRTEAFF.

J is TRBJ1-2 and V is TRBV25-1; TCRdb's D gene call, TRBD1, goes unchecked for lack of DNA. The CDR3 is made up of 16 amino acids. CDR1 and CDR2 (germline): MGHDK, SYGVNS. The CDR3 reads CASSGQDRLLEKGYTF.

J is TRBJ2-1 and V is TRBV20-1; TCRdb selects TRBD2, and the lack of DNA leaves this call unchecked. Germline V CDR1 and CDR2: DFQATT, SNEGSKA (reference sequence). This CDR3 is built from 13 residues. The CDR3 region is CSARFSGRDEQFF.

The chain has TRBV4-1 and TRBJ1-2; there is no DNA to check the TCRdb D call of TRBD1. The CDR3 covers 14 residues. Germline CDR1 reads MGHRA; CDR2 reads YSYEKL. CDR3 sequence reads: CASSPTEGSPGYTF.

The V gene is TRBV7-2, the J gene TRBJ1-2; the TRBD1 assignment by TCRdb is unverifiable without DNA. Germline V CDR1 and CDR2: SGHTA, FQGNSA. CDR3 length: 15 amino acids. The CDR3 sequence is CASSLALGQGHGYTF.

This chain links TRBV14 with TRBJ1-1; without DNA, the TCRdb call of TRBD1 cannot be checked. The CDR3 totals 14 residues. The V gene's germline CDR1 is SGHDN and CDR2 FVKESK. The CDR3 loop is CASSRDIGNTEAFF.

The chain has TRBV6-5 and TRBJ1-1. The CDR3 contains 14 residues. Per germline, CDR1 MNHEY and CDR2 SVGAGI. CDR3: CASSYGQVGYEAFF.

The chain has TRBV5-1 and TRBJ2-7; TCRdb's assignment of TRBD2 cannot be checked, as there is no DNA. The CDR3 is made up of 17 amino acids. Per the germline V gene, CDR1 is SGHRS and CDR2 is YFSETQ. The CDR3 region is CASSLAADSGRAAEQYF.

The CDR3 sequence: CASSTTGTGGVEQYF. V usage is TRBV6-5 and J usage is TRBJ2-7; the TRBD1 assignment by TCRdb is unverifiable without DNA. The germline CDR1 and CDR2 sequences are MNHEY and SVGAGI. The CDR3 is 15 residues long.

The chain recombines TRBV10-3 with TRBJ1-1; TCRdb picks TRBD1, but there is no DNA to check that call. Germline V CDR1 and CDR2: ENHRY, SYGVKD. This CDR3 has 18 amino acids. The CDR3 loop is CAISVLHRRAGGNTEAFF.

The rearrangement links TRBV15 to TRBJ1-5; without DNA, the TCRdb call of TRBD1 cannot be checked. Germline lookup yields CDR1 LNHNV and CDR2 YYDKDF (reference sequence). The CDR3 is 16 residues long. This CDR3 reads CATSREGQGAQQPQHF.

This chain connects TRBV4-1 to TRBJ1-1; TCRdb calls TRBD1, which cannot be checked without DNA. The CDR3 spans 17 residues. Germline CDR1 reads MGHRA; CDR2 reads YSYEKL. CDR3 amino acids: CASSRTGTGKGHTEAFF.

This chain links TRBV4-1 with TRBJ2-3; the D call from TCRdb, TRBD2, cannot be confirmed without DNA. From germline, CDR1 is MGHRA and CDR2 YSYEKL. This CDR3 region has 17 residues. CDR3: CASSQLLAGQSTDTQYF.

The V call is TRBV19, the J call TRBJ1-1. The germline V gene has CDR1 LNHDA and CDR2 SQIVND (reference sequence). The CDR3 totals 16 residues. The CDR3 sequence: CASSIGLRDFYTEAFF.

V is TRBV11-2 and J is TRBJ2-2; TCRdb returns TRBD2, unconfirmable since there is no DNA. The CDR3 sequence is 18 residues long. The germline CDR1 and CDR2 sequences are SGHAT and FQNNGV. The CDR3: CASSSLWRSGANTVELFF.

V and J are TRBV12-3 or TRBV12-4 and TRBJ1-3; the TCRdb call, TRBD1, lacks DNA for checking. The CDR3 is 14 amino acids. CDR3 protein: CASRMTGKGNTIYF.

This chain connects TRBV5-5 to TRBJ1-5; TCRdb names TRBD1, which stays unverified in the absence of DNA. This CDR3 is built from 15 residues. Germline lookup yields CDR1 SGHKS and CDR2 YYEKEE (reference sequence). The CDR3 reads CASSLNPGRNQPQHF.

V is TRBV3-1 and J is TRBJ2-2. This CDR3 region has 14 residues. Germline lookup yields CDR1 LGHDT and CDR2 YNNKEL (reference sequence). The chain's CDR3 is CASSQDPSAGELFF.

The J gene is TRBJ2-7, the V gene TRBV7-8. Germline CDR1 SGHVS, CDR2 FQNEAQ. The CDR3 is 14 residues long. CDR3 in amino acids: CASSLGILAYEQYF.

The gene calls are TRBV20-1 and TRBJ1-5; TCRdb outputs TRBD1, but without DNA this stays unchecked. Per germline, CDR1 DFQATT and CDR2 SNEGSKA (reference sequence). The CDR3 spans 13 residues. The chain's CDR3 is CSAVEGLDQPQHF.

This sequence joins TRBV4-1 and TRBJ2-5; TCRdb names TRBD1, which stays unverified in the absence of DNA. The CDR3 spans 15 residues. CDR1 MGHRA and CDR2 YSYEKL come from the germline V gene. CDR3 protein: CASSQDGGGRETQYF.

The chain is built from TRBV5-1 and TRBJ2-1; TCRdb's D call, TRBD2, is unchecked because there is no DNA. CDR3 length equals 16 residues. Germline CDR1 and CDR2: SGHRS and YFSETQ. The CDR3: CASSSASGNTYNEQFF.

The chain recombines TRBV12-3 or TRBV12-4 with TRBJ2-7. The CDR3 is made up of 12 amino acids. CDR3 sequence: CASSSFDVRQYF.